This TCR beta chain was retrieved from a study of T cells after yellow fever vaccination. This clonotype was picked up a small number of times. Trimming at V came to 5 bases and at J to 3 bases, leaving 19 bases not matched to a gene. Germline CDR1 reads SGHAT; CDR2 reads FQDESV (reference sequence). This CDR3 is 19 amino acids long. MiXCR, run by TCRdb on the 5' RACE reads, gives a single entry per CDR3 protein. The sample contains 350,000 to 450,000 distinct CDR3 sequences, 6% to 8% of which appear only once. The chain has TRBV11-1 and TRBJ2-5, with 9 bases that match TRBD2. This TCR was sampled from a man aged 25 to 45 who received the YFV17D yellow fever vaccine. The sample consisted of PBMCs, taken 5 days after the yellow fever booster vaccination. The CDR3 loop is CASSQVFSGSKGWEETQYF. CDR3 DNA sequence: TGTGCCAGCAGCCAGGTGTTTAGCGGGAGTAAAGGATGGGAAGAGACCCAGTACTTC. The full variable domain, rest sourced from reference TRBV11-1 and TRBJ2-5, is EAEVAQSPRYKITEKSQAVAFWCDPISGHATLYWYRQILGQGPELLVQFQDESVVDDSQLPKDRFSAERLKGVDSTLKIQPAELGDSAMYLCASSQVFSGSKGWEETQYFGPGTRLLVL.